These 13 T cell receptor beta chains share one sample of origin, sequenced in a study of cytomegalovirus exposure and HLA in healthy donors (dated by TCRdb to the late 2010s). Library prep was done by the immunoSEQ multiplex PCR assay. For the multiplex PCR, a mixture combining 60 forward primers for TCR Vbeta segments and 13 reverse primers for TCR Jbeta segments was used. TCRdb obtained this table from immuneACCESS and retained in-frame rearrangements with V and J assigned. These tables miss some clones; where compared with another copy, unresolved V genes account for less than half of the shortfall, and the remainder is unexplained. Here the sample has under 200,000 clones; over 80% occur a single time. The ten largest clones add up to approximately 1.6% of the sample. Sequences were obtained from PBMCs. Source of these receptors: a girl under 18 in good health and CMV-seropositive.

The chain couples TRBV10-2 to TRBJ2-5, with D uncertain. The J call may be faulty, since TRBJ2-7 better matches the DNA end. Looked up from germline, CDR1 is WSHSY and CDR2 is SAAADI. The CDR3 consists of 13 residues. The CDR3 here is CASSPVAPYEQYF. The DNA of the CDR3 is TGCGCCAGCAGTCCGGTCGCTCCTTACGAGCAGTACTTC.

The rearrangement joins TRBV20-1 to TRBJ2-7; D is possibly TRBD1 (6 bases). The V and J ends lost 5 bases and 7 bases respectively, with 12 bases between them. The CDR3 length is 11 residues. Germline loops: CDR1 DFQATT, CDR2 SNEGSKA (reference sequence). This CDR3 is CSASQGGEQYF. DNA of the CDR3: TGCAGTGCTTCACAGGGCGGGGAGCAGTACTTC.

The CDR3 DNA reads TGTGCCAGCAGCCCCATTGAGGGTCGGAACACCGGGGAGCTGTTTTTT. Translated, it gives CASSPIEGRNTGELFF. This chain connects TRBV5-4 to TRBJ2-2; the D gene is possibly TRBD2 (5 bases). CDR3 length equals 16 residues. V dropped 4 bases and J dropped 1 base, with 14 bases sitting between them. Per germline, CDR1 SGHNT and CDR2 YYREEE (reference sequence).

The V and J genes are TRBV27 and TRBJ1-2; TRBD1 agrees at 7 bases. The germline V gene has CDR1 MNHEY and CDR2 SMNVEV (reference sequence). The CDR3 has 16 amino acids. Trimming at V came to 4 bases and at J to 6 bases, leaving 14 bases not matched to a gene. CDR3 nucleotide sequence: TGTGCCAGCAGTTCACCATCCGGGACAGACAACCATGGCTACACCTTC. Amino acids: CASSSPSGTDNHGYTF.

This clone was counted once. The V call is TRBV7-3, the J call TRBJ1-4; the D is unclear. V was pared by 4 bases and J by 4 bases, with 7 bases between. This CDR3 is built from 13 residues. CDR1 SGHTA and CDR2 FQGTGA come from the germline V gene. CDR3 sequence: CASSSGYNEKLFF. Here the CDR3 DNA reads TGTGCCAGCAGCTCGGGGTATAATGAAAAACTGTTTTTT.

The chain uses TRBV11-3 and TRBJ1-1, with D possibly being TRBD1 (5 bases). The CDR3 sequence is 13 residues long. In germline, CDR1 is SGHNT, CDR2 YENEEA. V lost 3 bases and J 3 bases, leaving 8 bases between the germline ends. In DNA form, the CDR3 reads TGTGCCAGCAGCTTTTCAGGGCACACTGAAGCTTTCTTT. The encoded protein is CASSFSGHTEAFF.

The chain combines TRBV7-3 with TRBJ2-1; no definite D call. The CDR3 consists of 14 residues. Trimming pared 5 bases from V and 4 bases from J, leaving 12 bases between. Germline CDR1 SGHTA, CDR2 FQGTGA. CDR3 coding DNA: TGTGCCAGCAGCCCTAACCCCGGGTACAATGAGCAGTTCTTC. Translating it yields CASSPNPGYNEQFF.

This sequence joins TRBV21-1 and TRBJ2-2; the tabulated D call, TRBD1, remains unverified against the DNA. TRBV21-1 is an annotated pseudogene. The CDR3 consists of 15 residues. CDR3 sequence reads: CAREYRTGVTGELFF. The CDR3 DNA is TGTGCCAGGGAGTATCGGACAGGGGTCACCGGGGAGCTGTTTTTT.

The chain recombines TRBV2 with TRBJ2-7; 8 bases fit TRBD2. Per germline, CDR1 SNHLY and CDR2 FYNNEI. The V gene end was trimmed by 3 bases and the J gene end by 0 bases; junction bases not matched to a gene: 10. This CDR3 comprises 17 residues. The CDR3 here is CASSESPGAGASYEQYF. As DNA, the CDR3 is TGTGCCAGCAGTGAGTCCCCGGGAGCGGGGGCCTCCTACGAGCAGTACTTC.

This clone was picked up a small number of times. This CDR3 reads CASSPAGIGYEQYF. As DNA, the CDR3 is TGTGCCAGCAGCCCAGCGGGAATAGGCTACGAGCAGTACTTC. V usage is TRBV5-6 and J usage is TRBJ2-7; 7 nucleotides agree with TRBD2. Germline values: CDR1 SGHDT, CDR2 YYEEEE. The V segment lost 4 bases and the J segment 3 bases; nucleotides outside the gene matches: 7. This CDR3 region has 14 residues.

The chain combines TRBV9 with TRBJ1-2; 8 nucleotides agree with TRBD1. The trim removed 0 bases at V and 2 bases at J, leaving 6 bases unmatched. The CDR3 extends over 16 amino acids. The germline V gene encodes CDR1 SGDLS and CDR2 YYNGEE. The DNA of the CDR3 is TGTGCCAGCAGCGTAGTGGCCGGGACAGGAAACTATGGCTACACCTTC. Protein product: CASSVVAGTGNYGYTF. Full variable domain (rest looked up from reference TRBV9 and TRBJ1-2): DSGVTQTPKHLITATGQRVTLRCSPRSGDLSVYWYQQSLDQGLQFLIQYYNGEERAKGNILERFSAQQFPDLHSELNLSSLELGDSALYFCASSVVAGTGNYGYTFGSGTRLTVV.

The rearrangement links TRBV2 to TRBJ2-1, with TRBD2 identical over 12 bases. CDR1 SNHLY and CDR2 FYNNEI come from the germline V gene. The trim removed 5 bases at V and 5 bases at J, leaving 4 bases unmatched. This CDR3 is built from 15 residues. The CDR3 sequence is CASSRTSGKNNEQFF. The CDR3 bases are TGTGCCAGCAGTAGGACTAGCGGGAAAAACAATGAGCAGTTCTTC.

V and J are TRBV6-1 and TRBJ2-1; 14 bases map to TRBD2. Per the germline V gene, CDR1 is MNHNS and CDR2 is SASEGT. After removal of 6 bases from V and 6 bases from J, the junction contained 4 bases not matched to a gene. The CDR3 length is 15 residues. As DNA, the CDR3 is TGTGCCAGCAGCAGGACTAGCGGGGGGTCCAATGAGCAGTTCTTC. This codes for CASSRTSGGSNEQFF.